This T cell receptor (beta chain) was sequenced during a study of PD-L1 blockade in urothelial cancer. This clone showed up just once. The sample's time point: peripheral blood 6 weeks after treatment start. The CDR3 has 18 residues. The ends were cut back, 1 base at V and 3 bases at J, with 19 bases in the middle. Germline V gives CDR1 LGHNA, CDR2 YNFKEQ. Here immunoSEQ multiplex PCR was the method, and the copy in TCRdb shows in-frame clones only, minus some. This table has some 48,000 clones, roughly 86% appearing once. Sequencing was performed on PBMCs, taken around atezolizumab (anti-PD-L1) treatment. This clonotype was sampled from a man in his 60s with urothelial cancer. The chain couples TRBV4-2 to TRBJ2-1; possible D gene TRBD2, 5 bases. The CDR3, as DNA: TGTGCCAGCAGCCAAGCCCCGTGGAGCGCGGGTAACTACAATGAGCAGTTCTTC. Its protein product is CASSQAPWSAGNYNEQFF.